This is a list of T cell receptor beta chains from one sample in a study of blood T cell repertoires in COVID-19. The data were produced by immunoSEQ multiplex PCR, yet TCRdb's version contains in-frame clones alone and is incomplete. The sample contains about 70,000 clones, more than 60% of which appear only once. Sequencing was performed on peripheral blood. The receptors here all came from a human donor in a cohort sampled during active COVID-19. Each CDR3 is given without its conserved first and last residue. The order of the fields is CDR3 length, V gene, CDR3 protein.

>9|TRBV20-1
SARDYYEQY
>12|TRBV19
ASSTRTDNQPQH
>14|TRBV11-1
ASSPPEGLRAYEQY
>13|TRBV5-1
ASSDGTASQNGYT
>12|TRBV28
ASSFTVSNYGYT
>11|TRBV25-1
ASTGYYDTEAF
>13|TRBV6-5
ASSQKAGEVETQY
>13|TRBV28
ASSQWDGGKETQY
>13|TRBV5-1
ASTLTGTSYNEQF
>14|TRBV18
ASSRTSGAYTGELF
>11|TRBV12-3/TRBV12-4
ASRTTGAYEQY
>11|TRBV2
ASSRDRGEKLF
>13|TRBV5-6
ASSFGARSGDEQY
>14|TRBV7-2
ASSLSGVGAKNIQY
>12|TRBV19
ASRLAGGRETQY
>12|TRBV6-1
ASSEGGWNQPQH
>18|TRBV11-3
ASSFLFPRMGGDGTGELF
>13|TRBV5-1
ASSFSGGNSDTQY
>12|TRBV7-9
ASSLGQNNSPLH
>13|TRBV6-2/TRBV6-3
ASSSTSRASYEQY
>12|TRBV5-6
ASSLWGHGNTIY
>14|TRBV7-6
ASSLGAGGRLYEQY
>12|TRBV5-1
ASRGRGGDTEAF
>12|TRBV19
ASSIDLSSYEQY
>11|TRBV5-6
ASSFGTEETQY
>14|TRBV5-4
ASSLATSGGPIPQY